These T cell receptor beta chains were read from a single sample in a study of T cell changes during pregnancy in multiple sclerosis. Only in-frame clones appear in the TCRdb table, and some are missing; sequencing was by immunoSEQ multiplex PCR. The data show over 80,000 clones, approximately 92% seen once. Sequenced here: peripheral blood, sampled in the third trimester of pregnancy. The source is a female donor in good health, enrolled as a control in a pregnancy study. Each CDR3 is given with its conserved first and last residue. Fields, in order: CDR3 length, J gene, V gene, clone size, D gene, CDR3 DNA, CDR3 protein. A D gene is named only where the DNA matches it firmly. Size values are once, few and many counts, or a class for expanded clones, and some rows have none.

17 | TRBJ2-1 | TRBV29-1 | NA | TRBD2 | TGCAGCGTTGCCGGGACTAGCGGCTATAGAAGGGGCAATGAGCAGTTCTTC | CSVAGTSGYRRGNEQFF
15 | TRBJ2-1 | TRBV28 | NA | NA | TGTGCCAGCAGCCGTTGGGACGGGACATACAATGAGCAGTTCTTC | CASSRWDGTYNEQFF
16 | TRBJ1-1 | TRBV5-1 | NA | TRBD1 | TGCGCCAGCAGCCCCCGAGGAGGGGGCTTGAACACTGAAGCTTTCTTT | CASSPRGGGLNTEAFF
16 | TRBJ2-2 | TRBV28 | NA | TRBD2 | TGTGCCAGCAGTCTACTTGGACTAGCAGGGACCGGGGAGCTGTTTTTT | CASSLLGLAGTGELFF
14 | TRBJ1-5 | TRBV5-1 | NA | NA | TGCGCCAGCAGCACGGGACTTTTCGGCCAGCCCCAGCATTTT | CASSTGLFGQPQHF
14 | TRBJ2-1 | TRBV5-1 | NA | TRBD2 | TGCGCCAGCAGCTTCGGGACTAGCGATGGTGAGCAGTTCTTC | CASSFGTSDGEQFF
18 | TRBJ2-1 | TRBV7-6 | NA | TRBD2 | TGTGCCAGCAGTACCCCCATTGGGCGGGAGGGATCCTACAATGAGCAGTTCTTC | CASSTPIGREGSYNEQFF
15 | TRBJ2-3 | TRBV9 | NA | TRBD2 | TGTGCCAGCAGCGTCTGGTCGGGAGGGGCAGATACGCAGTATTTT | CASSVWSGGADTQYF
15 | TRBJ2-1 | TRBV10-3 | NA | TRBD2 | TGTGCCATCAGTGAGTCGACTAGCGGGAGCAATGAGCAGTTCTTC | CAISESTSGSNEQFF
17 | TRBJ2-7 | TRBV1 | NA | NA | TGCACCAGCAGCGCTACTTGTAGTGCGGCTAGCGGGTACGAGCAGTACTTC | CTSSATCSAASGYEQYF
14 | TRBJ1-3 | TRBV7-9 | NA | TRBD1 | TGTGCCAGCAGCCCGACAGGGTCTGGAAACACCATATATTTT | CASSPTGSGNTIYF
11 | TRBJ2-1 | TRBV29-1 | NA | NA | TGCAGCGTGGTGGACTTCAATGAGCAGTTCTTC | CSVVDFNEQFF
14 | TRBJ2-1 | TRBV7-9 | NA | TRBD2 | TGTGCCAGCAGCTCGGGACTAGGCGGGGACGGGCAGTTCTTC | CASSSGLGGDGQFF
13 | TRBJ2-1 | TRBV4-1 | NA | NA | TGCGCCAGCAGCCAAGACAGAAACAATGAGCAGTTCTTC | CASSQDRNNEQFF
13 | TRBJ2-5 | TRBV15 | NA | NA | TGTGCCACCAGCAGAGTAATGGCAGGGGCCCAGTACTTC | CATSRVMAGAQYF
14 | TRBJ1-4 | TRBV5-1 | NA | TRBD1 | TGCGCCAGCAGCTTCACAGGGGGAGGTGAAAAACTGTTTTTT | CASSFTGGGEKLFF
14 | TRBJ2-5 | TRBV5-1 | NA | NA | TGCGCCAGCAGCTTTCAGGGTGGGCAAGAGACCCAGTACTTC | CASSFQGGQETQYF
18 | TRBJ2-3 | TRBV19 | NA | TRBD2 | TGTGCCAGTAGTCGGGTTGTCCTGCGGGAGGGGGTCACAGATACGCAGTATTTT | CASSRVVLREGVTDTQYF
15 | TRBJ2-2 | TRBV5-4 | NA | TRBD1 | TGTGCCAGCAGCTTAGACAGGGGGATAGGCGGGGAGCTGTTTTTT | CASSLDRGIGGELFF
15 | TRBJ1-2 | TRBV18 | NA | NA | TGTGCCAGCTCACGCCGGGGTACCCCCGATGATGGCTACACCTTC | CASSRRGTPDDGYTF
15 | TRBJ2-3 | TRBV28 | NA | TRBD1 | TGTGCCAGCAGTCGACAGGGGGAAGGGGGAGATACGCAGTATTTT | CASSRQGEGGDTQYF
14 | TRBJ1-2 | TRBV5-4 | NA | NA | TGTGCCAGCAGTAACGGGGAGACGAACTATGGCTACACCTTC | CASSNGETNYGYTF
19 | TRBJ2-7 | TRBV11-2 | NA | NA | TGTGCCAGCAGCTACTCCCCAACGAACCTCCCGGGACTGGTGGACGAGCAGTACTTC | CASSYSPTNLPGLVDEQYF
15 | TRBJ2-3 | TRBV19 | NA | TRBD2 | TGTGCCAGTAGCCGTAGCGGGAGGGCATCAGATACGCAGTATTTT | CASSRSGRASDTQYF
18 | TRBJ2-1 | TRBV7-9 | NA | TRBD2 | TGTGCCAGCAGCCCCGGACATCCTAGCGGGACCTCCTACAATGAGCAGTTCTTC | CASSPGHPSGTSYNEQFF
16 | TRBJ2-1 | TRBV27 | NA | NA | TGTGCCAGCAGTTTAGAGGCGGGAAGCTCCTACAATGAGCAGTTCTTC | CASSLEAGSSYNEQFF
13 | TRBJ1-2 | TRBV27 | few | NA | TGTGCCAGCAACCTGAGACTGGCCTATGGCTACACCTTC | CASNLRLAYGYTF
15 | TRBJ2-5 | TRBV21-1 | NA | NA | TGTGCCAGCAGCAAAGAAGATGACAGGGGAGAGACCCAGTACTTC | CASSKEDDRGETQYF
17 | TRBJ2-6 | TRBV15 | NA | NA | TGTGCCACCAGCAGAAATATACAGGTATCTGGGGCCAACGTCCTGACTTTC | CATSRNIQVSGANVLTF
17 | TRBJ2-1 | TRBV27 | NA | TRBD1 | TGTGCCAGCAGCCAGGACAGGGTTACGTACTATTACAATGAGCAGTTCTTC | CASSQDRVTYYYNEQFF